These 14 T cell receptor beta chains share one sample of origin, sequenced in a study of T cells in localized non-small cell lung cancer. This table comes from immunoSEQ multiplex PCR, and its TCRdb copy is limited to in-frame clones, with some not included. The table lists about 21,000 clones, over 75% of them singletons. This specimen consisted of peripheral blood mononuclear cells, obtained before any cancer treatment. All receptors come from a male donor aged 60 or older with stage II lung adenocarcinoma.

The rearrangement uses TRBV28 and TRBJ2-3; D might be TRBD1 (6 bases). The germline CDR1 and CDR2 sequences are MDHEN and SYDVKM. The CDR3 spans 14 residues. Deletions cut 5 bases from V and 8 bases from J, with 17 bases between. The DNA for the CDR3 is TGTGCCAGCAGTACTCCCGGGACAAGAGGTACGCAGTATTTT. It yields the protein CASSTPGTRGTQYF.

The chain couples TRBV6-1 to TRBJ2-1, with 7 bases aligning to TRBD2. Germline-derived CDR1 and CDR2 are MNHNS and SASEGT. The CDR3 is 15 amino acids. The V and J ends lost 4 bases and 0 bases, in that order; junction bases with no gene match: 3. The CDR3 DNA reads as TGTGCCAGCAGTGTTTTAGCGGGCTCCTACAATGAGCAGTTCTTC. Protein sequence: CASSVLAGSYNEQFF.

The CDR3: CASSFRLMRNTGELFF. The CDR3 region has the DNA TGTGCCAGCAGCTTTCGACTAATGAGGAACACCGGGGAGCTGTTTTTT. The chain links TRBV5-5 to TRBJ2-2; D may be TRBD2 (5 bases). The CDR3 contains 16 residues. V was shortened by 2 bases and J by 1 base, with 12 bases between the two germline ends. The germline gives CDR1 SGHKS, CDR2 YYEKEE (reference sequence).

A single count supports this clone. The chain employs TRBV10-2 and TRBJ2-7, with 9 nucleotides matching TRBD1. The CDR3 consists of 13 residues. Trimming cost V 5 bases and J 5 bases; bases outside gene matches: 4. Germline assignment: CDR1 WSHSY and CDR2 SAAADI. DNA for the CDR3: TGCGCCAGCAGTCGGGACAGGGCCGACGAGCAGTACTTC. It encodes CASSRDRADEQYF.

CDR3 nucleotides: TGTGCCATGAGACCGGGACAGACAACCTACGAGCAGTACTTC. The encoded protein is CAMRPGQTTYEQYF. The chain links TRBV10-3 to TRBJ2-7, with 7 bases aligning to TRBD1. V dropped 9 bases and J dropped 2; count of bases not matched to a gene: 10. From germline, CDR1 is ENHRY and CDR2 SYGVKD. The CDR3 runs 14 residues.

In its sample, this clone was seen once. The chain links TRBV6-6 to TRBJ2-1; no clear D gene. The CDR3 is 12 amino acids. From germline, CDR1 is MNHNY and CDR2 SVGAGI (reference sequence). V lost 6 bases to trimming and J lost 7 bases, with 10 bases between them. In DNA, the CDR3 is TGTGCCAGCAGCCCTGTTAGTAATGAGCAGTTCTTC. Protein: CASSPVSNEQFF.

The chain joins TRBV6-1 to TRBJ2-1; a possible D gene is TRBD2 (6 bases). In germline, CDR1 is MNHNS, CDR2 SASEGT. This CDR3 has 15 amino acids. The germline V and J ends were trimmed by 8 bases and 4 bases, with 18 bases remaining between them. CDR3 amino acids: CASLVVWDSYNEQFF. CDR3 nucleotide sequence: TGTGCCAGCCTTGTGGTATGGGACTCTTACAATGAGCAGTTCTTC.

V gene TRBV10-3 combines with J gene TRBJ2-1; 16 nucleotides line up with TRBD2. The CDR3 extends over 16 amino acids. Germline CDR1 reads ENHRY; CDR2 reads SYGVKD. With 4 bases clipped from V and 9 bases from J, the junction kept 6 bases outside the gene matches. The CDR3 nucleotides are TGTGCCATCAGTGTGGGACTAGCGGGAGGGTCTGGTGAGCAGTTCTTC. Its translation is CAISVGLAGGSGEQFF.

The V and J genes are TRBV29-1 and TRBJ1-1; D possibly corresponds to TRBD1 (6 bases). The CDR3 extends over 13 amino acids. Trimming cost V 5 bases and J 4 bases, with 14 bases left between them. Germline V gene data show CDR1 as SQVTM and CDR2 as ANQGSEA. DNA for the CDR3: TGCAGCGTTAACAGGGTTTGGGGCACTGAAGCTTTCTTT. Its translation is CSVNRVWGTEAFF.

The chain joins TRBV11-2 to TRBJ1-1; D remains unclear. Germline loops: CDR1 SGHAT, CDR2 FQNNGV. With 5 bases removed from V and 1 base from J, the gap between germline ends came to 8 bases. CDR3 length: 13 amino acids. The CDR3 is CASSLGRNTEAFF. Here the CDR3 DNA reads TGTGCCAGCAGCCTCGGGCGGAACACTGAAGCTTTCTTT. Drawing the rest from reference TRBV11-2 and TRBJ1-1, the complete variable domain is EAGVAQSPRYKIIEKRQSVAFWCNPISGHATLYWYQQILGQGPKLLIQFQNNGVVDDSQLPKDRFSAERLKGVDSTLKIQPAKLEDSAVYLCASSLGRNTEAFFGQGTRLTVV.

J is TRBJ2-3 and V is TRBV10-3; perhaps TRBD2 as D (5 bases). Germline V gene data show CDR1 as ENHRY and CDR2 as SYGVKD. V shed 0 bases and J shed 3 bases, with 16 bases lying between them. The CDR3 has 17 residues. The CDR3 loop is CAISESKSGSLTDTQYF. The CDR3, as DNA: TGTGCCATCAGTGAGTCGAAAAGTGGGAGTCTTACAGATACGCAGTATTTT.

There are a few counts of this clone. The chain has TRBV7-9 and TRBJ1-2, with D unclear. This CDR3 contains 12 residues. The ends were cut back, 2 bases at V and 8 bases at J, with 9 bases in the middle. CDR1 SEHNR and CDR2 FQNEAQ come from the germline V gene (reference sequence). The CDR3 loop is CASSLITWGYTF. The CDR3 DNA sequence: TGTGCCAGCAGCTTAATTACGTGGGGCTACACCTTC. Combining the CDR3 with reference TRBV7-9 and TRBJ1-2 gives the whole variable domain DTGVSQNPRHKITKRGQNVTFRCDPISEHNRLYWYRQTLGQGPEFLTYFQNEAQLEKSRLLSDRFSAERPKGSFSTLEIQRTEQGDSAMYLCASSLITWGYTFGSGTRLTVV.

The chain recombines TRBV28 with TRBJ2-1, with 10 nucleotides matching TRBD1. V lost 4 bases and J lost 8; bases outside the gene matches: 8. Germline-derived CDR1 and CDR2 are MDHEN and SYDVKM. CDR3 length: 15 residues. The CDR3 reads CASSSHGTGEDEQFF. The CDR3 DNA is TGTGCCAGCAGTTCCCATGGGACAGGGGAAGATGAGCAGTTCTTC.

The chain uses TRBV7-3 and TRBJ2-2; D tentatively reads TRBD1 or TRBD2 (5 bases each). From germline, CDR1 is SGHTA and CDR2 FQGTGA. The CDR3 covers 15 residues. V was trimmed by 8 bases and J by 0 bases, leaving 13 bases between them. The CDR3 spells CASRGGSANTGELFF. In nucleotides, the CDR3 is TGTGCCAGCCGTGGGGGATCCGCGAACACCGGGGAGCTGTTTTTT.